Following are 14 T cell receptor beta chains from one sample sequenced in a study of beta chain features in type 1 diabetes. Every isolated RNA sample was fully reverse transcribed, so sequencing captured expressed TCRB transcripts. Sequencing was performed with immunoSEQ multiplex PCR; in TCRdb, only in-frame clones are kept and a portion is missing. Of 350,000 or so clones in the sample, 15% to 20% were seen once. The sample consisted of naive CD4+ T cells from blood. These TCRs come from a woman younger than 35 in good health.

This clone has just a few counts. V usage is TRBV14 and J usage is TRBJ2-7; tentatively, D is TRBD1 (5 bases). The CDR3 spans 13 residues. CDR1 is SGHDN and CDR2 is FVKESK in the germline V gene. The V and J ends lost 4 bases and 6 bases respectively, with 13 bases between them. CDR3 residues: CASSPQGIGEQYF. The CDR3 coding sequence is TGTGCCAGCAGCCCCCAGGGTATTGGCGAGCAGTACTTC.

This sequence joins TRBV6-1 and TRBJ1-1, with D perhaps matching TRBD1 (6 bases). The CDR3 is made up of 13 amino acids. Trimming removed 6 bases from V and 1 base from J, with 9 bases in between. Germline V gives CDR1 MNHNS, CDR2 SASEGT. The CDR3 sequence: CASRYRENTEAFF. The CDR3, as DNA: TGTGCCAGCAGATACAGGGAGAACACTGAAGCTTTCTTT.

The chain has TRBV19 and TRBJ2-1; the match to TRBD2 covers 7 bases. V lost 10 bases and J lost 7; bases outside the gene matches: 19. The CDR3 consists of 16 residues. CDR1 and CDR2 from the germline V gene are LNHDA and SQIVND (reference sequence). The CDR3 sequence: CATSGPGRRTGNEQFF. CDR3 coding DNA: TGTGCCACTAGCGGACCGGGGAGGCGGACCGGGAATGAGCAGTTCTTC.

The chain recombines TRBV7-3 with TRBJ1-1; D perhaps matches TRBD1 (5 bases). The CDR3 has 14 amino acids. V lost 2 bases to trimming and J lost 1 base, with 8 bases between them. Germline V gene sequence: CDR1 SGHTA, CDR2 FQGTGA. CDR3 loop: CASSLGGANTEAFF. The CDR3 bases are TGTGCCAGCAGCTTAGGAGGGGCGAACACTGAAGCTTTCTTT.

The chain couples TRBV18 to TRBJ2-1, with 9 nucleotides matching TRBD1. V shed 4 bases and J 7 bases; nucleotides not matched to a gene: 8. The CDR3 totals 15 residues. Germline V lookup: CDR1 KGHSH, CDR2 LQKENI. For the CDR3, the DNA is TGTGCCAGCTCACTTGGGACAGGGCTAGGAAATGAGCAGTTCTTC. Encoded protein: CASSLGTGLGNEQFF.

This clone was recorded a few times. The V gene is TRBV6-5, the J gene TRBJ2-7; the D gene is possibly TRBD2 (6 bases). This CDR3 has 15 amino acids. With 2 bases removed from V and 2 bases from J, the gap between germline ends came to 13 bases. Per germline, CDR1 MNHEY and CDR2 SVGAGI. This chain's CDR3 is CASSYAASAAYEQYF. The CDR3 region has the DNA TGTGCCAGCAGTTACGCGGCTAGCGCGGCCTACGAGCAGTACTTC.

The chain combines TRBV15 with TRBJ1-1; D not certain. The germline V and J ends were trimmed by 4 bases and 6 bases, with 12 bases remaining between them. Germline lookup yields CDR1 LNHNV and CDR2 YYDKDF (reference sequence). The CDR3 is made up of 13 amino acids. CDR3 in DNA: TGTGCCACCAGCAACCCCTCTAGCTCTGAAGCTTTCTTT. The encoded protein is CATSNPSSSEAFF.

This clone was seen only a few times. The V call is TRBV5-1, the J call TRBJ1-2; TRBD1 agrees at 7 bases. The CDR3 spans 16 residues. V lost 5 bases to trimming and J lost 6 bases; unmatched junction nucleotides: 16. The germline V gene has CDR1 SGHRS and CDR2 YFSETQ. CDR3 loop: CASRLHWTGTFDGYTF. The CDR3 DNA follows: TGCGCCAGCAGGCTTCACTGGACAGGCACTTTCGATGGCTACACCTTC.

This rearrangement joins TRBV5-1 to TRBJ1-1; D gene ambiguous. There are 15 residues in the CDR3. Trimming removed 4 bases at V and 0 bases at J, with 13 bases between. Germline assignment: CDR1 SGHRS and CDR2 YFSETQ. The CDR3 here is CASSVPGSVNTEAFF. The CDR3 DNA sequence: TGCGCCAGCAGCGTCCCTGGGAGTGTGAACACTGAAGCTTTCTTT.

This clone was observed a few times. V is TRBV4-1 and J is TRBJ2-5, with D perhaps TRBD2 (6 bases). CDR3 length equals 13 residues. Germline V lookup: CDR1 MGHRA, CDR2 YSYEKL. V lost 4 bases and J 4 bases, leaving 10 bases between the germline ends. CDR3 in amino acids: CASSLAGGETQYF. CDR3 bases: TGCGCCAGCAGCCTAGCCGGGGGAGAGACCCAGTACTTC.

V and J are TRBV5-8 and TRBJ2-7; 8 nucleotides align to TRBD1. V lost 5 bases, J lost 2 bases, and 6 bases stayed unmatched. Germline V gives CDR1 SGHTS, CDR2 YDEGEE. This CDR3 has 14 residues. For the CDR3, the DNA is TGTGCCAGCAGGTGGGGACAGGAGACCTACGAGCAGTACTTC. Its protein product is CASRWGQETYEQYF.

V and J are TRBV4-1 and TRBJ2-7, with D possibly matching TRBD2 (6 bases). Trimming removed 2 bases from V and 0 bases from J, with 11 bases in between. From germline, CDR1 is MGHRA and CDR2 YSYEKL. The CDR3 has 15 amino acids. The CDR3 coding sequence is TGCGCCAGCAGCCAACCCGGGGGAAGCTCCTACGAGCAGTACTTC. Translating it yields CASSQPGGSSYEQYF.

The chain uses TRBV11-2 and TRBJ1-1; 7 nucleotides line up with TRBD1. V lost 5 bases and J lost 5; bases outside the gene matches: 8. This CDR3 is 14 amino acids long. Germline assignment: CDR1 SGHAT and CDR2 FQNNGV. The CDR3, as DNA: TGTGCCAGCAGCAAATACCAACAGGGGACTGAAGCTTTCTTT. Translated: CASSKYQQGTEAFF.

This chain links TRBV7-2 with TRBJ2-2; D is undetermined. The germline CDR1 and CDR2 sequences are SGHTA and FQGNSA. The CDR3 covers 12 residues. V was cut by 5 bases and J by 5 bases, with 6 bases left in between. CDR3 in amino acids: CASSPQTGELFF. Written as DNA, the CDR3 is TGTGCCAGCAGCCCCCAGACCGGGGAGCTGTTTTTT.